This TCR beta chain was found in a study of blood T cell repertoires in COVID-19. Overall study context: PBMCs, B-cell-depleted T cells, or T cells provided the cDNA or gDNA that made up the material.

The Seattle patients, enrolled during active infection, were followed longitudinally. The count of this clone is one. Generated by immunoSEQ multiplex PCR, the TCRdb table keeps only in-frame clones and is missing some. The sample lists tens of thousands of clones, 90% to 95% occurring once. The V end lost 8 bases, the J end lost 0 bases, and 15 bases lay between the germline ends. The CDR3 totals 16 residues. Germline V gene data show CDR1 as SGHNT and CDR2 as YYREEE (reference sequence). The chain combines TRBV5-4 with TRBJ2-6, with no clear D. This clonotype originated in a man aged 40-49 years with COVID-19, enrolled during active disease. Sequencing was carried out using peripheral blood. CDR3 nucleotides: TGTGCCAGTCCTGCGTCTAACCTCTCTGGGGCCAACGTCCTGACTTTC. Its protein product is CASPASNLSGANVLTF.